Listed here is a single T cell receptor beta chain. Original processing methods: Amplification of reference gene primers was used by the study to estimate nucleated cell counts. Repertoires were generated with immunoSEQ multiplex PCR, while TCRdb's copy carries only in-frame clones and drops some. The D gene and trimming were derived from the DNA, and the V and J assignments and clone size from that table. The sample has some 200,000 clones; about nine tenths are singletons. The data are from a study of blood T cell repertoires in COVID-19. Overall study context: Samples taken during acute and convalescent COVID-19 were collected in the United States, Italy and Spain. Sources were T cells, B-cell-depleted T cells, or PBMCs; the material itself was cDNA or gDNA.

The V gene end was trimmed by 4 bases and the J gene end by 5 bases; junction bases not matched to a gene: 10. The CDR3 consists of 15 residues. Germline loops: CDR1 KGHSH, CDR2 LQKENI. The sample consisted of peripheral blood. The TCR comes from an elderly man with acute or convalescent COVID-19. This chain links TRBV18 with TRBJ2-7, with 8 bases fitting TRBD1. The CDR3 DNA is TGTGCCAGCTCACTGGGACAGGTAATAAACCACGAGCAGTACTTC. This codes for CASSLGQVINHEQYF.